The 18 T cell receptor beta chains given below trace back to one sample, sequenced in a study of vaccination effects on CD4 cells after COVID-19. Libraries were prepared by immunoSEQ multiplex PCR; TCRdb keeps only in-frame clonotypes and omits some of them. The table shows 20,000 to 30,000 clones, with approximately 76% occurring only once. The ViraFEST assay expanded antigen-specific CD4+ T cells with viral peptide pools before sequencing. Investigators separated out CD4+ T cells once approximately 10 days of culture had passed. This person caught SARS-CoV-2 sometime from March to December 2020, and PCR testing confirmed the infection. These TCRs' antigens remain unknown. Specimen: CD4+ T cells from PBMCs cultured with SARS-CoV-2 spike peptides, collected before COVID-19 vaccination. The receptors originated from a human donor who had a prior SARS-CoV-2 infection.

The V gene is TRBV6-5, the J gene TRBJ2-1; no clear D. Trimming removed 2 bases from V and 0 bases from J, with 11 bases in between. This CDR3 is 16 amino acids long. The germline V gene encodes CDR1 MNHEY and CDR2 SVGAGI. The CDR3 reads CASSYARSRSYNEQFF. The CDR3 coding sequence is TGTGCCAGCAGTTACGCCCGATCCCGCTCCTACAATGAGCAGTTCTTC.

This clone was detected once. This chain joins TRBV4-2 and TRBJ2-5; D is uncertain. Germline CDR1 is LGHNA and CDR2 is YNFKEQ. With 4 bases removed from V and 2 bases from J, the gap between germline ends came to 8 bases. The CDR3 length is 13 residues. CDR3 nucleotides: TGTGCCAGCAGCCCCCGGGTACAAGAGACCCAGTACTTC. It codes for CASSPRVQETQYF.

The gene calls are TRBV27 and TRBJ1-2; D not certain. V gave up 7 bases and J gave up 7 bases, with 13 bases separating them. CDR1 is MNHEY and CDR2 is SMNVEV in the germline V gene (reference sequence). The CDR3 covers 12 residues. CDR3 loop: CASKEGNLGYTF. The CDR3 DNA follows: TGTGCCAGCAAAGAGGGAAATCTTGGCTACACCTTC.

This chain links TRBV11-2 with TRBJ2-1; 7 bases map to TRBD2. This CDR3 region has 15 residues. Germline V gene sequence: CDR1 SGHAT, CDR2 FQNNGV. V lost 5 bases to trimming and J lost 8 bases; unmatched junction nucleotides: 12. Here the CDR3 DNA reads TGTGCCAGCAGCACAAAAGCGGGAAGGGTTGATGAGCAGTTCTTC. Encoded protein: CASSTKAGRVDEQFF.

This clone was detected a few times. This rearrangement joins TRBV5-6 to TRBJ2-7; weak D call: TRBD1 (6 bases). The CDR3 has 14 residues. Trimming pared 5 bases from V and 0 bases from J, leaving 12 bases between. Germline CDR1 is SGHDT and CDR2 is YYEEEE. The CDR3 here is CASRRQAYSYEQYF. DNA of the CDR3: TGTGCCAGCAGGAGACAGGCCTACTCCTACGAGCAGTACTTC.

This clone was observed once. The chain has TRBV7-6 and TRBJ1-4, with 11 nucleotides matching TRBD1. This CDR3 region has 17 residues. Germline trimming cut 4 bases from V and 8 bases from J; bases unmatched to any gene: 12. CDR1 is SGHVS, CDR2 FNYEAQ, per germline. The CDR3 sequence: CASSSGQGDGAYEKLFF. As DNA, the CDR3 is TGTGCCAGCAGCTCGGGACAGGGGGACGGGGCATACGAAAAACTGTTTTTT.

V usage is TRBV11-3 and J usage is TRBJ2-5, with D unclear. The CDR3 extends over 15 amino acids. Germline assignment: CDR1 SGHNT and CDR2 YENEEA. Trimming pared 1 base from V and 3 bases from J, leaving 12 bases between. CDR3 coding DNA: TGTGCCAGCAGCTTAGGGTCGGTAAAGGAAGAGACCCAGTACTTC. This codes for CASSLGSVKEETQYF. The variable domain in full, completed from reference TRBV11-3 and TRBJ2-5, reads EAGVVQSPRYKIIEKKQPVAFWCNPISGHNTLYWYLQNLGQGPELLIRYENEEAVDDSQLPKDRFSAERLKGVDSTLKIQPAELGDSAVYLCASSLGSVKEETQYFGPGTRLLVL.

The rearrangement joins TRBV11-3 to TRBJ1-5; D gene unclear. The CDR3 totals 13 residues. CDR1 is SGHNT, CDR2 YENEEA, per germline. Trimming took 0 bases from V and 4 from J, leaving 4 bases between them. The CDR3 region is CASSLDTNQPQHF. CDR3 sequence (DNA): TGTGCCAGCAGCTTAGATACAAATCAGCCCCAGCATTTT.

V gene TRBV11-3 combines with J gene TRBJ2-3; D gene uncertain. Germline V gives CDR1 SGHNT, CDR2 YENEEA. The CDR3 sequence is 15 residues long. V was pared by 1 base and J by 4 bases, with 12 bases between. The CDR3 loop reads CASSLGTPGADTQYF. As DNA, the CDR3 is TGTGCCAGCAGCTTAGGGACCCCCGGCGCAGATACGCAGTATTTT.

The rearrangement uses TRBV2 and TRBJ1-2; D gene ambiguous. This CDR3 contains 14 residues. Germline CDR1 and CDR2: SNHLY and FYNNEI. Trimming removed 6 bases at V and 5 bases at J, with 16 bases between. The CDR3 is CASRLPGVQYGYTF. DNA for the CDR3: TGTGCCAGCAGGCTCCCCGGGGTACAGTATGGCTACACCTTC.

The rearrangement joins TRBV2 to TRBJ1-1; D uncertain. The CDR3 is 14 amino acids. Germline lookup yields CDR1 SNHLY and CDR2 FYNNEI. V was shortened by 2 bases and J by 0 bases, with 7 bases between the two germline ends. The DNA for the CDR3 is TGTGCCAGCAGTGAAATGCGGCTGAACACTGAAGCTTTCTTT. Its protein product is CASSEMRLNTEAFF.

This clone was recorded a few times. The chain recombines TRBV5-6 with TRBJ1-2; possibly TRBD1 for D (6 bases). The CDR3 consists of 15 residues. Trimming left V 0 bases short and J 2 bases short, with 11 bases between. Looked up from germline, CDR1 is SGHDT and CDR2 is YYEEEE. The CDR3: CASSLEGDPNYGYTF. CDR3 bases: TGTGCCAGCAGCTTGGAGGGGGATCCCAACTATGGCTACACCTTC.

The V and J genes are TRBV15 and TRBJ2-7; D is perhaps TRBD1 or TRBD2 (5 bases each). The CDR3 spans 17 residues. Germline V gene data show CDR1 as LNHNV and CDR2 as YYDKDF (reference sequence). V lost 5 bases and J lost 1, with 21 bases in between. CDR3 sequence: CATSGGLGRPGSYEQYF. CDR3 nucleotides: TGTGCCACCAGCGGGGGTTTGGGCCGACCGGGTTCCTACGAGCAGTACTTC.

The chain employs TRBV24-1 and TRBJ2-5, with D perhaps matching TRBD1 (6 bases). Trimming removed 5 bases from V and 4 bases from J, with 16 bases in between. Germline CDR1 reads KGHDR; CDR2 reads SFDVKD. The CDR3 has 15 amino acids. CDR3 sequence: CATSAGTLGGETQYF. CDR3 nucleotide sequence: TGTGCCACCAGTGCGGGGACACTTGGGGGAGAGACCCAGTACTTC.

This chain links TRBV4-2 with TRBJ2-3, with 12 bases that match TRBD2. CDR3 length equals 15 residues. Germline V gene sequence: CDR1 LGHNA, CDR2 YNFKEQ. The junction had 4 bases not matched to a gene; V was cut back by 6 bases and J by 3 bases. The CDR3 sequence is CASRPTSGRTDTQYF. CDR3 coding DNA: TGTGCCAGCAGACCGACTAGCGGGAGAACAGATACGCAGTATTTT.

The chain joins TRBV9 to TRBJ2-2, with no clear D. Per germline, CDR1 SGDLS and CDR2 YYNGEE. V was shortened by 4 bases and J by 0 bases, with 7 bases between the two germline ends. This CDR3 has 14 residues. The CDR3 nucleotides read TGTGCCAGCAGCCCCTACTCGAACACCGGGGAGCTGTTTTTT. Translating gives CASSPYSNTGELFF.

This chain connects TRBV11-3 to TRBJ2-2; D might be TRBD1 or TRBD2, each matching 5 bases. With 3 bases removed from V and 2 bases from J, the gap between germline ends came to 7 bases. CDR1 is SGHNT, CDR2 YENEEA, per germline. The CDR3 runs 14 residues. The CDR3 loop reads CASSLGPNTGELFF. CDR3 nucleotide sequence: TGTGCCAGCAGCTTGGGACCTAACACCGGGGAGCTGTTTTTT.

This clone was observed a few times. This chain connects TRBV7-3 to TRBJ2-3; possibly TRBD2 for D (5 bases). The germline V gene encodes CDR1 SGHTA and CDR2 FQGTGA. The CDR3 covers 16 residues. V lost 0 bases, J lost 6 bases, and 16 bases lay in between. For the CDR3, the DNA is TGTGCCAGCAGCTTAACGTCCGGGATGGTTTCGGATACGCAGTATTTT. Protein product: CASSLTSGMVSDTQYF.